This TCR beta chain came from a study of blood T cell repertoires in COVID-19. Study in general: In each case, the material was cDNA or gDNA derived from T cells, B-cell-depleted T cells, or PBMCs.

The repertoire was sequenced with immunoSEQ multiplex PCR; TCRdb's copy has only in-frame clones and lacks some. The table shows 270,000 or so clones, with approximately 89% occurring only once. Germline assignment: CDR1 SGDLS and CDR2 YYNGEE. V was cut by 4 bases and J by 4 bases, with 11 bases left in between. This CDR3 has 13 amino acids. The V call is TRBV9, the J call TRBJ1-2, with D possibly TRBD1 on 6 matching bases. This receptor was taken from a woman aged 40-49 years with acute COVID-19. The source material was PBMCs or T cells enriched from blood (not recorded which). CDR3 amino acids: CASSRGGAYGYTF. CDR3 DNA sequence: TGTGCCAGCAGCCGGGGGGGGGCCTATGGCTACACCTTC.